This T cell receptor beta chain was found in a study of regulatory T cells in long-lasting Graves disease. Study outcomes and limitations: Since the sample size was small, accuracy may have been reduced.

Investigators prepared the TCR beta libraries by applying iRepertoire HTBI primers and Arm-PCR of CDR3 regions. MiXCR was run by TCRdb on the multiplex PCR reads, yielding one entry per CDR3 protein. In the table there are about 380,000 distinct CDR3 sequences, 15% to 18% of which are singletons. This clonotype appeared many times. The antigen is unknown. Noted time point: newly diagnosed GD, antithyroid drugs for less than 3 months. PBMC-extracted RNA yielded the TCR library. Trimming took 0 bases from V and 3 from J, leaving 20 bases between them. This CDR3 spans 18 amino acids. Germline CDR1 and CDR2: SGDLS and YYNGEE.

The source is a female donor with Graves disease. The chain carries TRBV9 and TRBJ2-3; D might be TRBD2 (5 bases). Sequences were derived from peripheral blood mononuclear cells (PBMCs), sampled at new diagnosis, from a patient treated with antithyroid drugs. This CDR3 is CASSVALVGIRGTDTQYF. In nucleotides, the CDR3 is TGTGCCAGCAGCGTAGCATTGGTCGGGATCCGTGGGACAGATACGCAGTATTTT.